Below are 31 T cell receptor beta chains sequenced from a single sample in a study of control samples from healthy donors and cancer patients. The method was immunoSEQ multiplex PCR; TCRdb's version includes in-frame clones alone and lacks a portion of them. The sample holds roughly 95,000 clones; approximately 91% are singletons and the top ten take over 0.85%. The sequencing input was blood. Receptors originate from a woman aged 25-40 years in good health.

This sequence joins TRBV30 and TRBJ2-5; D is unclear. CDR3 size: 11 residues. Germline assignment: CDR1 GTSNPN and CDR2 SVGIG (reference sequence). V shed 5 bases and J shed 1 base, with 5 bases lying between them. CDR3 DNA sequence: TGTGCCTGGGAGATCCAAGAGACCCAGTACTTC. It codes for CAWEIQETQYF. The full variable domain, with the rest looked up from reference TRBV30 and TRBJ2-5, is SQTIHQWPATLVQPVGSPLSLECTVEGTSNPNLYWYRQAAGRGLQLLFYSVGIGQISSEVPQNLSASRPQDRQFILSSKKLLLSDSGFYLCAWEIQETQYFGPGTRLLVL.

V is TRBV3-1 (or the pseudogene TRBV3-2) and J is TRBJ2-2; D call uncertain. Trimming shortened V by 6 bases and J by 6 bases, and 11 bases separated the two germline ends. Per the germline V gene, CDR1 is LGHDT and CDR2 is YNNKEL (reference sequence). CDR3 length: 13 amino acids. The CDR3: CASSRTDPGELFF. The CDR3 bases are TGTGCCAGCAGTCGCACGGATCCCGGGGAGCTGTTTTTT.

The CDR3 DNA reads as TGTGCCAGCAGTTTGGGAGGACAGCACTATGGCTACACCTTC. This encodes CASSLGGQHYGYTF. The J gene is TRBJ1-2, the V gene TRBV27; tentatively, D is TRBD1 (6 bases). The CDR3 runs to 14 residues. CDR1 MNHEY and CDR2 SMNVEV come from the germline V gene (reference sequence). V dropped 3 bases and J dropped 3 bases, with 11 bases sitting between them.

V gene TRBV4-2 combines with J gene TRBJ1-2, with D perhaps TRBD1 (5 bases). Germline loops: CDR1 LGHNA, CDR2 YNFKEQ. This CDR3 has 14 residues. V lost 2 bases and J lost 4, with 11 bases in between. CDR3 sequence: CASSQRGAGYGYTF. In DNA, the CDR3 is TGTGCCAGCAGCCAAAGAGGGGCGGGCTATGGCTACACCTTC.

This clone was recorded once. J is TRBJ1-2 and V is TRBV7-9, with TRBD1 identical over 7 bases. This CDR3 comprises 16 residues. J was trimmed by 1 base and V by 0 bases; bases with no gene match: 5. The germline gives CDR1 SEHNR, CDR2 FQNEAQ (reference sequence). The CDR3: CASSLAPGQLNYGYTF. The CDR3 nucleotides read TGTGCCAGCAGCTTAGCCCCGGGACAGCTTAACTATGGCTACACCTTC.

V gene TRBV5-8 combines with J gene TRBJ1-4, with D possibly being TRBD1 (5 bases). Germline V gene sequence: CDR1 SGHTS, CDR2 YDEGEE. V was trimmed by 0 bases and J by 0 bases, leaving 9 bases between them. CDR3 length equals 16 residues. CDR3 loop: CASSLDGGATNEKLFF. CDR3 DNA: TGTGCCAGCAGCTTGGATGGGGGAGCAACTAATGAAAAACTGTTTTTT. The full variable domain, rest sourced from reference TRBV5-8 and TRBJ1-4, is EAGVTQSPTHLIKTRGQQATLRCSPISGHTSVYWYQQALGLGLQFLLWYDEGEERNRGNFPPRFSGRQFPNYSSELNVNALELEDSALYLCASSLDGGATNEKLFFGSGTQLSVL.

The chain recombines TRBV6-5 with TRBJ1-1; D gene ambiguous. CDR1 is MNHEY and CDR2 is SVGAGI in the germline V gene. This CDR3 is built from 14 residues. V lost 0 bases, J lost 6 bases, and 11 bases lay in between. In nucleotides, the CDR3 is TGTGCCAGCAGTTACTCGGGAGGAAGGGCTGAAGCTTTCTTT. Translating it yields CASSYSGGRAEAFF.

This sequence joins TRBV6-5 and TRBJ2-5; TRBD2 might be the D (6 bases). V lost 6 bases and J 2 bases, leaving 13 bases between the germline ends. The germline CDR1 and CDR2 sequences are MNHEY and SVGAGI. The CDR3 is made up of 14 amino acids. The CDR3 spells CASSLGGIQETQYF. As DNA, the CDR3 is TGTGCCAGCAGCCTCGGGGGAATTCAAGAGACCCAGTACTTC.

The rearrangement uses TRBV6-5 and TRBJ1-2; 8 bases map to TRBD1. V lost 7 bases and J lost 4; bases outside the gene matches: 8. The CDR3 is 14 residues long. Germline lookup yields CDR1 MNHEY and CDR2 SVGAGI. The CDR3 region has the DNA TGTGCCAGCACCTTGCCGGGACAGGCCTATGGCTACACCTTC. Translation: CASTLPGQAYGYTF.

The gene calls are TRBV5-1 and TRBJ1-4, with 9 bases fitting TRBD1. V shed 6 bases and J 8 bases; nucleotides not matched to a gene: 11. Germline-derived CDR1 and CDR2 are SGHRS and YFSETQ. The CDR3 runs to 15 residues. CDR3 protein: CASKGTGQVREKLFF. DNA of the CDR3: TGCGCCAGCAAGGGGACAGGGCAGGTTCGCGAAAAACTGTTTTTT.

The CDR3 bases are TGTGCCAGCATTCGGACTAGCGGGAGGGCCTACACCGGGGAGCTGTTTTTT. It yields the protein CASIRTSGRAYTGELFF. The V and J genes are TRBV6-6 and TRBJ2-2; 15 bases fit TRBD2. CDR1 and CDR2 from the germline V gene are MNHNY and SVGAGI (reference sequence). J lost 3 bases, V lost 7 bases, and 6 bases had no gene match. The CDR3 consists of 17 residues.

This clone came up once. The chain recombines TRBV5-1 with TRBJ2-2; no reliable D call. This CDR3 spans 11 amino acids. Trimming took 8 bases from V and 5 from J, leaving 7 bases between them. The germline gives CDR1 SGHRS, CDR2 YFSETQ. This CDR3 reads CASEKTGELFF. CDR3 nucleotides: TGCGCCAGTGAGAAAACCGGGGAGCTGTTTTTT.

V gene TRBV15 combines with J gene TRBJ1-3, with D unclear. Germline CDR1 LNHNV, CDR2 YYDKDF (reference sequence). The CDR3 is 16 residues long. With 0 bases removed from V and 2 bases from J, the gap between germline ends came to 11 bases. The CDR3 region is CATSREEGHAGNTIYF. CDR3 bases: TGTGCCACCAGCAGAGAAGAGGGTCACGCTGGAAACACCATATATTTT.

The chain uses TRBV6-5 and TRBJ2-6, with 8 bases aligning to TRBD1. V shed 6 bases and J 2 bases; nucleotides not matched to a gene: 3. The CDR3 sequence is 15 residues long. Germline V CDR1 and CDR2: MNHEY, SVGAGI. CDR3 DNA: TGTGCCAGCAGCAAACAGGGGGCTGGGGCCAACGTCCTGACTTTC. Translating gives CASSKQGAGANVLTF.

J is TRBJ2-7 and V is TRBV9; D is uncertain. The length of the CDR3 is 17 residues. V gave up 4 bases and J gave up 0 bases, with 20 bases separating them. Germline V gives CDR1 SGDLS, CDR2 YYNGEE. The CDR3, as DNA: TGTGCCAGCAGCCCACGAGCCGGAAGAGGATTCTCCTACGAGCAGTACTTC. It encodes CASSPRAGRGFSYEQYF.

The chain recombines TRBV5-1 with TRBJ2-5; 7 positions agree with TRBD2. The CDR3 contains 14 residues. CDR1 is SGHRS and CDR2 is YFSETQ in the germline V gene. V dropped 2 bases and J dropped 0; count of bases not matched to a gene: 1. CDR3 DNA sequence: TGCGCCAGCAGCTTTAGCGGGTACCAAGAGACCCAGTACTTC. Translation: CASSFSGYQETQYF. Looking up the rest from reference TRBV5-1 and TRBJ2-5 gives the full variable domain: KAGVTQTPRYLIKTRGQQVTLSCSPISGHRSVSWYQQTPGQGLQFLFEYFSETQRNKGNFPGRFSGRQFSNSRSEMNVSTLELGDSALYLCASSFSGYQETQYFGPGTRLLVL.

V is TRBV19 and J is TRBJ1-1, with no clear D. Trimming stripped 1 base from V and 1 base from J, with 7 bases between. The CDR3 has 14 amino acids. CDR1 LNHDA and CDR2 SQIVND come from the germline V gene (reference sequence). The CDR3 spells CASSIVNRNTEAFF. Here the CDR3 DNA reads TGTGCCAGTAGTATAGTGAACCGGAACACTGAAGCTTTCTTT.

The table lists this clone with a count of one. V is TRBV2 and J is TRBJ2-5; 9 bases agree with TRBD2. Germline V gene data show CDR1 as SNHLY and CDR2 as FYNNEI. The junction had 7 bases not matched to a gene; V was cut back by 5 bases and J by 12 bases. The CDR3 extends over 12 amino acids. The CDR3 DNA is TGTGCCAGCAGTCCTCTCAGGACTAGCGAGTACTTC. The encoded protein is CASSPLRTSEYF.

This clone was seen a handful of times. V and J are TRBV7-9 and TRBJ1-1, with D unclear. Between the trimmed V and J ends, which lost 6 bases and 4 bases, there was a span of 9 bases. Germline assignment: CDR1 SEHNR and CDR2 FQNEAQ (reference sequence). This CDR3 comprises 12 residues. CDR3 nucleotide sequence: TGTGCCAGCAGACCTTTAAGCACTGAAGCTTTCTTT. Translation: CASRPLSTEAFF. The full variable domain, in which reference TRBV7-9 and TRBJ1-1 provide the parts outside the CDR3, is DTGVSQNPRHKITKRGQNVTFRCDPISEHNRLYWYRQTLGQGPEFLTYFQNEAQLEKSRLLSDRFSAERPKGSFSTLEIQRTEQGDSAMYLCASRPLSTEAFFGQGTRLTVV.

The chain is built from TRBV3-1 (or the pseudogene TRBV3-2) and TRBJ1-2; tentative D call: TRBD1 (5 bases). The CDR3 contains 13 residues. The germline V and J ends were trimmed by 3 bases and 5 bases, with 10 bases remaining between them. In germline, CDR1 is LGHDT, CDR2 YNNKEL (reference sequence). DNA of the CDR3: TGTGCCAGCAGCCAGGGACCACTTTATGGCTACACCTTC. Residues: CASSQGPLYGYTF.

The chain has TRBV20-1 and TRBJ1-5; no definite D call. Germline-derived CDR1 and CDR2 are DFQATT and SNEGSKA (reference sequence). The CDR3 has 11 residues. The ends were cut back, 6 bases at V and 4 bases at J, with 7 bases in the middle. The CDR3, as DNA: TGCAGTGCCAGATCAAATCAGCCCCAGCATTTT. Protein sequence: CSARSNQPQHF.

The V and J genes are TRBV27 and TRBJ2-7, with D possibly being TRBD1 (7 bases). The CDR3 sequence is 15 residues long. CDR1 and CDR2 from the germline V gene are MNHEY and SMNVEV (reference sequence). Trimming removed 2 bases at V and 2 bases at J, with 13 bases between. The chain's CDR3 is CASSLKGRGAYEQYF. CDR3 DNA: TGTGCCAGCAGTTTAAAGGGCAGGGGGGCCTACGAGCAGTACTTC.

The chain couples TRBV9 to TRBJ1-2; D remains unclear. Germline V lookup: CDR1 SGDLS, CDR2 YYNGEE. V was shortened by 0 bases and J by 1 base, with 13 bases between the two germline ends. This CDR3 is 16 amino acids long. The chain's CDR3 is CASSVGRASSNYGYTF. Here the CDR3 DNA reads TGTGCCAGCAGCGTAGGTAGGGCCTCCAGTAACTATGGCTACACCTTC. Full variable domain (outside the CDR3, taken from reference TRBV9 and TRBJ1-2): DSGVTQTPKHLITATGQRVTLRCSPRSGDLSVYWYQQSLDQGLQFLIQYYNGEERAKGNILERFSAQQFPDLHSELNLSSLELGDSALYFCASSVGRASSNYGYTFGSGTRLTVV.

The gene calls are TRBV30 and TRBJ2-7; 8 bases map to TRBD1. The CDR3 loop spans 14 amino acids. Germline-derived CDR1 and CDR2 are GTSNPN and SVGIG (reference sequence). After removal of 0 bases from V and 9 bases from J, the junction contained 10 bases not matched to a gene. The CDR3 spells CAWSVLGQGFGQYF. CDR3 nucleotides: TGTGCCTGGAGTGTACTCGGACAGGGCTTTGGGCAGTACTTC.

The chain couples TRBV6-5 to TRBJ1-5; a possible D gene is TRBD1 (6 bases). The CDR3 length is 14 residues. CDR1 and CDR2 from the germline V gene are MNHEY and SVGAGI. V lost 2 bases and J lost 7, with 12 bases in between. The CDR3 region has the DNA TGTGCCAGCAGTTACGCGGGGGGCGGACAGCCCCAGCATTTT. This codes for CASSYAGGGQPQHF.

The chain joins TRBV11-2 to TRBJ1-5; no clear D. CDR1 is SGHAT, CDR2 FQNNGV, per germline. The CDR3 spans 13 residues. V dropped 0 bases and J dropped 9 bases, with 9 bases sitting between them. The CDR3 DNA is TGTGCCAGCAGCTTAGATCCGACGGCGCCCCAGCATTTT. Translated, it gives CASSLDPTAPQHF.

This chain uses TRBV27 with TRBJ1-5, with TRBD1 matching 7 bases. There are 16 residues in the CDR3. CDR1 and CDR2 (germline): MNHEY, SMNVEV (reference sequence). With 1 base clipped from V and 7 bases from J, the junction kept 10 bases outside the gene matches. CDR3 in DNA: TGTGCCAGCAGTTTATGGTCAGGAGGGGGCGGACAGCCCCAGCATTTT. Translated: CASSLWSGGGGQPQHF.

The DNA for the CDR3 is TGTGCCAGCAGCTTAGAGGCAGGGGCTCAGCCCCAGCATTTT. It codes for CASSLEAGAQPQHF. This rearrangement joins TRBV7-8 to TRBJ1-5; TRBD1 might be the D (6 bases). This CDR3 has 14 amino acids. The V end was cut by 1 base, the J end by 6 bases, with 10 bases between. Germline CDR1 is SGHVS and CDR2 is FQNEAQ.

This chain links TRBV11-2 with TRBJ1-2; 10 bases align to TRBD1. The germline V gene has CDR1 SGHAT and CDR2 FQNNGV. The CDR3 loop spans 15 amino acids. V gave up 3 bases and J gave up 3 bases; unmatched junction bases: 4. CDR3 sequence (DNA): TGTGCCAGCAGCTTTTCGACAGGGGGCGACTATGGCTACACCTTC. It specifies CASSFSTGGDYGYTF.

In the case of this clone: The junction departs from the called germline gene at one end, perhaps through a read error. The CDR3 is CASSRKRTATPYGGKHRGAVF. CDR3 DNA sequence: TGTGCCAGTAGTAGGAAAAGGACTGCTACGCCCTATGGAGGAAAACACCGGGGAGCTGTTTTT. J is TRBJ2-2 and V is TRBV19; possibly TRBD2 for D (5 bases). This CDR3 comprises 21 residues. Looked up from germline, CDR1 is LNHDA and CDR2 is SQIVND (reference sequence).

This chain uses TRBV5-4 with TRBJ1-5; a possible D gene is TRBD1 (6 bases). Per germline, CDR1 SGHNT and CDR2 YYREEE (reference sequence). Trimming took 4 bases from V and 2 from J, leaving 13 bases between them. The CDR3 covers 15 residues. This chain's CDR3 is CASSHPRGGNQPQHF. CDR3 DNA sequence: TGTGCCAGCAGCCACCCTAGGGGGGGCAATCAGCCCCAGCATTTT.